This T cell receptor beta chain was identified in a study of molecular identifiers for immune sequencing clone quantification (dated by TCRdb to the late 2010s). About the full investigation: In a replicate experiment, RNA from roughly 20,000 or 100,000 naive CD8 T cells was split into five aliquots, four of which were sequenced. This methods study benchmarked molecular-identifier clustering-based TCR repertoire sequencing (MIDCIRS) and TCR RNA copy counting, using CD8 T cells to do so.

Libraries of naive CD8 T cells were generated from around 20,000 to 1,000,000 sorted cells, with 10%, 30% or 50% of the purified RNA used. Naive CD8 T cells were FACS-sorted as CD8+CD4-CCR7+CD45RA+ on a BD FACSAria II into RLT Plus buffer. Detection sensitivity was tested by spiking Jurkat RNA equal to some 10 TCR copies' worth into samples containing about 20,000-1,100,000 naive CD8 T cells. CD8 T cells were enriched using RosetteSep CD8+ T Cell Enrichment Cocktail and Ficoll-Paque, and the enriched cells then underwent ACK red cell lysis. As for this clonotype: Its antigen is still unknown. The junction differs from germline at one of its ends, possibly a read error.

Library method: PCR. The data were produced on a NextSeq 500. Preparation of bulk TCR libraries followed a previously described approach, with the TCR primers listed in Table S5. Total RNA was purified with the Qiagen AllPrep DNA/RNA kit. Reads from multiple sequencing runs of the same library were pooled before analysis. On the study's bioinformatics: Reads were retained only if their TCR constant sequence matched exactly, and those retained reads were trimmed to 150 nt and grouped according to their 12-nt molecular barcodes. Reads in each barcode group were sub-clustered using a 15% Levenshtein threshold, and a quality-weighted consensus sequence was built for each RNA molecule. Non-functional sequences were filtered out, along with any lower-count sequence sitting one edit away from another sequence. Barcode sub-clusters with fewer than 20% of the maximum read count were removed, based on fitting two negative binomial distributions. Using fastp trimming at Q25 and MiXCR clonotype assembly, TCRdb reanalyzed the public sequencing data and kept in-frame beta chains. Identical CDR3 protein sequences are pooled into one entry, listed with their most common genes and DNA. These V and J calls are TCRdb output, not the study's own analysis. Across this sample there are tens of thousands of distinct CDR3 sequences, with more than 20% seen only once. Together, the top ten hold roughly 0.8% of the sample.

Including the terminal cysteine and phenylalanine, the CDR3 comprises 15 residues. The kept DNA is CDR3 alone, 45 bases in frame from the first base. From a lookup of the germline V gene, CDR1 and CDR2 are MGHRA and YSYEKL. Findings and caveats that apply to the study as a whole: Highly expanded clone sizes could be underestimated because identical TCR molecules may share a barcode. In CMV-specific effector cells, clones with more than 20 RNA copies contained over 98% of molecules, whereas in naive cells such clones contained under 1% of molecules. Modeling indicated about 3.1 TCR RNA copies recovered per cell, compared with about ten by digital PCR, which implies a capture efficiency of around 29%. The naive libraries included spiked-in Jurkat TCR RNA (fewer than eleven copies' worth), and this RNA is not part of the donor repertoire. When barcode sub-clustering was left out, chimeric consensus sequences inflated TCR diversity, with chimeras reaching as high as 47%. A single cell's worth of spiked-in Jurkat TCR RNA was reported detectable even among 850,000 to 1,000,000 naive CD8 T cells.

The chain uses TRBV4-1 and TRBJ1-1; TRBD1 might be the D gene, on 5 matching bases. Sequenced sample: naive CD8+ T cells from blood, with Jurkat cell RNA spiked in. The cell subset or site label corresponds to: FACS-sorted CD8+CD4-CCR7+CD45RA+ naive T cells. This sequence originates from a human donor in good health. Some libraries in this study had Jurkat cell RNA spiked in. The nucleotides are TGCGCCAGCAGCCCCTACTGGCAGGGAAACACTGAAGCTCTCTTT. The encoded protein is CASSPYWQGNTEALF.